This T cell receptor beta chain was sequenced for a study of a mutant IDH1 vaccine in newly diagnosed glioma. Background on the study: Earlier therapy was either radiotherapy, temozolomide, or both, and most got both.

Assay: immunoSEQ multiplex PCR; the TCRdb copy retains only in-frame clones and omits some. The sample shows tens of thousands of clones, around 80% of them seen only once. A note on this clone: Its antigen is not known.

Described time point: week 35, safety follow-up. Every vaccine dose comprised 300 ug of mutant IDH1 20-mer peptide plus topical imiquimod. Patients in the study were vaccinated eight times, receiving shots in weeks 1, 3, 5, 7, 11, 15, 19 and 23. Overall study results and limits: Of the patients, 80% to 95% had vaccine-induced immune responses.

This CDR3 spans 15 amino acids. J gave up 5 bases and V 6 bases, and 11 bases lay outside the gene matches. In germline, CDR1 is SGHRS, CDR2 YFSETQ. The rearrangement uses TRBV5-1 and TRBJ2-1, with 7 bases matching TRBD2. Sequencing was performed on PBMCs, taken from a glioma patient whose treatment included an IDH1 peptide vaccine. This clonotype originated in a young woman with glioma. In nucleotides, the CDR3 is TGCGCCAGCACCTGGGGGACGGGGGGTAACAATGAGCAGTTCTTC. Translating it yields CASTWGTGGNNEQFF.